The subject of this entry is one T cell receptor (beta chain). This entry is derived from a study of OX40 agonist ivuxolimab in advanced cancers. Sequencing was performed with immunoSEQ multiplex PCR; in TCRdb, only in-frame clones are kept and a portion is missing. The data show tens of thousands of clones, with about 92% seen just once and around an eighth held by the top ten. V was pared by 3 bases and J by 3 bases, with 5 bases of the junction left unmatched. Germline CDR1 SGDLS, CDR2 YYNGEE. CDR3 length: 15 amino acids. The material was CD4+ or CD8+ T cells sorted from blood, obtained in a trial of the OX40 agonist ivuxolimab. The V call is TRBV9, the J call TRBJ1-4, with 7 bases fitting TRBD1. This TCR came from an adult with an advanced solid tumor such as melanoma, head and neck, liver or kidney cancer. The CDR3: CASSALQGANEKLFF. The DNA of the CDR3 is TGTGCCAGCAGCGCCCTCCAGGGGGCTAATGAAAAACTGTTTTTT.